This is a list of T cell receptor beta chains from one sample in a study of T-cell reconstitution after alpha-beta-depleted transplantation in children. MiXCR, applied by TCRdb to the PCR reads, yields one record per CDR3 protein. Among 900,000 or so distinct CDR3 sequences listed, around 15% were seen once. Material: PBMCs, mostly from graft donor cells, obtained 360 days after TCRalphabeta/CD19-depleted stem cell transplant. The receptors here all came from a male patient between 5 and 17 years old who had a stem cell transplant for acute lymphoblastic leukemia, so the T cells may come from the graft donor. Both conserved end residues are part of each CDR3. The D gene is left open where the match is weak. Only some rows state a clone size, as once, few, many or a class for expanded clones.

v_gene	j_gene	abundance	d_gene	CDR3aa	CDR3nt
TRBV7-3	TRBJ2-3	.	.	CASSLTGEDTQYF	TGTGCCAGCAGCCTTACGGGAGAAGATACGCAGTATTTT
TRBV11-2	TRBJ2-2	few	.	CASSLSVARNTGELFF	TGTGCCAGCAGCTTGTCGGTAGCACGAAACACCGGGGAGCTGTTTTTT
TRBV5-1	TRBJ1-1	many	.	CASSLVSNTEAFF	TGTGCCAGCAGCTTGGTTTCGAACACTGAAGCTTTCTTT
TRBV5-1	TRBJ2-3	.	.	CASSLGGTPQADTQYF	TGCGCCAGCAGCTTGGGGGGGACCCCACAGGCAGATACGCAGTATTTT
TRBV5-1	TRBJ2-7	few	.	CASSPRQGVSSYEQYF	TGCGCCAGCAGCCCAAGACAAGGGGTCAGCTCCTACGAGCAGTACTTC
TRBV27	TRBJ2-3	few	TRBD2	CASSLPGTSIDTQYF	TGTGCCAGCAGCCTCCCCGGGACTAGCATAGATACGCAGTATTTT
TRBV7-7	TRBJ2-1	.	.	CASSLVPGGEQFF	TGTGCCAGCAGCTTAGTCCCTGGGGGTGAGCAGTTCTTC
TRBV4-1	TRBJ2-1	few	TRBD1	CASSLTGDSYNEQFF	TGCGCCAGCAGCCTGACAGGGGACTCCTACAATGAGCAGTTCTTC
TRBV4-2	TRBJ2-1	.	TRBD2	CASSQGMGLAGVYSYNEQFF	TGTGCCAGCAGCCAGGGAATGGGACTAGCGGGAGTTTACTCCTACAATGAGCAGTTCTTC
TRBV12-3/TRBV12-4	TRBJ2-2	few	.	CASAIPGELFF	TGTGCCAGCGCGATTCCCGGGGAGCTGTTTTTT
TRBV5-1	TRBJ2-7	.	TRBD2	CASVALAGGNEQYF	TGCGCCAGCGTAGCCCTAGCGGGAGGAAACGAGCAGTACTTC
TRBV12-3/TRBV12-4	TRBJ2-1	few	.	CASSLSTSYNEQFF	TGTGCCAGCAGTTTGTCTACTAGCTACAATGAGCAGTTCTTC
TRBV6-1	TRBJ2-7	.	.	CASSERRIPSYEQYF	TGTGCCAGCAGTGAAAGGAGAATCCCCTCCTACGAGCAGTACTTC
TRBV4-1	TRBJ2-1	few	TRBD1	CASSPQQGADNEQFF	TGCGCCAGCAGCCCACAGCAGGGGGCCGACAATGAGCAGTTCTTC
TRBV5-1	TRBJ2-7	few	TRBD1	CASSPSTGTGYHEQYF	TGCGCCAGCAGCCCTTCGACCGGGACAGGGTACCACGAGCAGTACTTC
TRBV7-9	TRBJ2-3	few	.	CASRFTTGRDTQYF	TGTGCCAGCAGGTTCACCACAGGGCGGGATACGCAGTATTTT
TRBV7-8	TRBJ2-5	.	TRBD2	CASSQLAAQETQYF	TGTGCCAGCAGCCAGCTAGCGGCCCAAGAGACCCAGTACTTC
TRBV11-2	TRBJ2-1	.	.	CASSSSSLSSYNEQFF	TGTGCCAGCAGCTCCTCTAGTCTCAGCTCCTACAATGAGCAGTTCTTC
TRBV4-1	TRBJ2-4	.	TRBD1	CASSQGGGQGGGNIQYF	TGCGCCAGCAGCCAAGGAGGGGGACAGGGTGGTGGGAACATTCAGTACTTC
TRBV24-1	TRBJ2-3	.	.	CATSGSVTDTQYF	TGTGCCACCAGTGGTAGCGTGACAGATACGCAGTATTTT
TRBV12-3/TRBV12-4	TRBJ2-7	.	TRBD2	CASSPSGPSSYEQYF	TGTGCCAGCAGTCCTAGCGGCCCGAGCTCCTACGAGCAGTACTTC
TRBV12-3/TRBV12-4	TRBJ2-1	.	.	CASTYNLVGTYNEQFF	TGTGCCAGCACCTACAACCTGGTTGGAACTTACAATGAGCAGTTCTTC
TRBV2	TRBJ1-2	.	TRBD1	CASSLFNRGDGYTF	TGTGCCAGCAGCCTTTTCAACAGGGGGGACGGCTACACCTTC
TRBV7-7	TRBJ2-3	.	TRBD2	CASAKLAGGADTQYF	TGTGCCAGCGCCAAACTAGCGGGAGGAGCAGATACGCAGTATTTT
TRBV29-1	TRBJ1-5	many	TRBD1	CSVHPGGNQPQHF	TGCAGCGTTCACCCAGGGGGCAACCAGCCCCAGCATTTT
TRBV4-2	TRBJ2-3	few	.	CASSHPQYF	TGTGCCAGCAGCCATCCGCAGTATTTT
TRBV4-1	TRBJ2-7	many	TRBD2	CASSQGLAGNYEQYF	TGCGCCAGCAGCCAAGGACTAGCGGGAAACTACGAGCAGTACTTC
TRBV29-1	TRBJ2-2	.	TRBD1	CSVETGVTTGELFF	TGCAGCGTTGAAACAGGGGTGACCACCGGGGAGCTGTTTTTT
TRBV7-3	TRBJ2-1	.	TRBD2	CASSFLLAGGSNEQFF	TGTGCCAGCAGCTTCCTCCTAGCGGGAGGATCCAATGAGCAGTTCTTC
TRBV5-1	TRBJ2-5	.	.	CASSLGIRRPPVYQETQYF	TGCGCCAGCAGCTTGGGGATTAGACGGCCGCCAGTGTACCAAGAGACCCAGTACTTC
TRBV29-1	TRBJ2-7	.	.	CSVPVQELGEQYF	TGCAGCGTCCCGGTGCAGGAGCTGGGCGAGCAGTACTTC
TRBV11-2	TRBJ1-6	.	.	CASSPTVSYNSPLHF	TGTGCCAGCAGTCCGACAGTATCTTATAATTCACCCCTCCACTTT
TRBV11-1	TRBJ2-1	.	.	CASCLGVGHFSSSYNEQFF	TGTGCCAGCTGCTTAGGGGTAGGTCACTTCTCGAGCTCCTACAATGAGCAGTTCTTC
TRBV27	TRBJ2-7	few	.	CASSGWTAYEQYF	TGTGCCAGCAGCGGATGGACAGCCTACGAGCAGTACTTC
TRBV5-1	TRBJ2-3	.	TRBD2	CASSLERGRSSTDTQYF	TGCGCCAGCAGCTTGGAGCGGGGCAGAAGTAGCACAGATACGCAGTATTTT
TRBV5-1	TRBJ2-6	.	.	CASSPDGANVLTF	TGCGCCAGCAGCCCCGACGGGGCCAACGTCCTGACTTTC
TRBV20-1	TRBJ1-2	.	TRBD1	CSARGRDRGHTGYTF	TGCAGTGCTAGAGGCCGGGACAGGGGACATACTGGCTACACCTTC
TRBV29-1	TRBJ2-4	.	.	CSVATGLGRVAKNIQYF	TGCAGCGTTGCGACGGGACTGGGCAGGGTAGCCAAAAACATTCAGTACTTC
TRBV2	TRBJ1-4	.	.	CASRTRQVTNEKLFF	TGTGCCAGCAGGACTAGACAGGTCACTAATGAAAAACTGTTTTTT
TRBV24-1	TRBJ1-2	few	TRBD1	CATSDPTGGNYGYTF	TGTGCCACCAGTGATCCTACAGGGGGAAACTATGGCTACACCTTC
TRBV30	TRBJ1-4	.	.	CAWSVGQGGEKLFF	TGTGCCTGGAGTGTGGGGCAGGGCGGAGAAAAACTGTTTTTT
TRBV11-1	TRBJ2-1	.	.	CASSLRETSSKWTNEQFF	TGTGCCAGCAGCTTACGAGAGACTAGTAGTAAGTGGACGAATGAGCAGTTCTTC
TRBV6-2/TRBV6-3	TRBJ2-1	few	.	CASQLSGLNPNEQFF	TGTGCCAGCCAACTCTCGGGACTCAACCCCAATGAGCAGTTCTTC
TRBV4-1	TRBJ2-3	many	.	CASSPTRLTDTQYF	TGCGCCAGCAGCCCGACTAGACTCACAGATACGCAGTATTTT
TRBV28	TRBJ2-2	.	.	CATGLFLNTGELFF	TGTGCTACCGGGCTTTTTTTGAACACCGGGGAGCTGTTTTTT
TRBV30	TRBJ2-7	.	.	CAWSAGTAYEQYF	TGTGCCTGGAGCGCTGGGACCGCCTACGAGCAGTACTTC
TRBV7-9	TRBJ2-7	.	TRBD1	CASSETGREQYF	TGTGCCAGCAGCGAGACAGGGCGGGAGCAGTACTTC
TRBV6-5	TRBJ2-7	many	.	CASSYSTSTANFYEQYF	TGTGCCAGCAGTTACTCGACATCCACAGCGAATTTTTACGAGCAGTACTTC
TRBV9	TRBJ2-1	many	TRBD2	CASSELAGSYNEQFF	TGTGCCAGCAGCGAACTAGCGGGCTCCTACAATGAGCAGTTCTTC
TRBV12-3/TRBV12-4	TRBJ2-1	.	.	CASKQSGIEQFF	TGTGCCAGCAAGCAATCGGGAATTGAGCAGTTCTTC
TRBV12-3/TRBV12-4	TRBJ2-7	.	.	CASSPPANYEQYF	TGTGCCAGCAGTCCACCGGCCAATTACGAGCAGTACTTC
TRBV6-1	TRBJ2-7	.	TRBD2	CASSRLAGFATSYEQYF	TGTGCCAGCAGCAGACTAGCGGGCTTTGCTACTTCCTACGAGCAGTACTTC